The clone carrying this T cell receptor (beta chain) came up a few times. Its target is unknown. Sequencing was performed with immunoSEQ multiplex PCR; in TCRdb, only in-frame clones are kept and a portion is missing. Among approximately 45,000 clones listed, around 76% were seen once. This sample was included in a study of vaccination effects on CD4 cells after COVID-19. On the study more broadly: Each participant was administered two doses of either the BNT162b2 or the mRNA-1273 vaccine.

On day 10 of culture, CD4+ T cells were separated out. This CDR3 has 17 residues. Germline V gene lookup returns CDR1 LGHNA and CDR2 YNFKEQ. Trimming cost V 3 bases and J 5 bases; bases outside gene matches: 9. J is TRBJ2-5 and V is TRBV4-2; 13 bases align to TRBD2. Here the sequenced sample was CD4+ T cells from PBMCs cultured without peptide, taken before COVID-19 vaccination. The origin of this receptor is a human donor who had a prior SARS-CoV-2 infection. CDR3 protein: CASSHPVGTSGTETQYF. In DNA form, the CDR3 reads TGTGCCAGCAGCCACCCGGTCGGGACTAGCGGGACGGAGACCCAGTACTTC.